This T cell receptor beta chain was recorded in a study of CD8 T cells in ankylosing spondylitis. Germline V CDR1 and CDR2: SQVTM, ANQGSEA. The CDR3 contains 13 residues. Trimming shortened V by 1 base and J by 2 bases, and 8 bases separated the two germline ends. In making TCR beta libraries, quantitative 5'-RACE with molecular barcodes was used. TCRdb re-analysed the 5' RACE reads in MiXCR, keeping a single row per CDR3 protein. This sample has approximately 250,000 distinct CDR3 sequences, with roughly a quarter found just once. Specimen: blood, either unsorted or a sorted T cell fraction (not recorded which). The source is a male donor with ankylosing spondylitis or in good health (not recorded which). The V and J genes are TRBV29-1 and TRBJ2-5, with D unresolved. The CDR3 reads CSVEGRTQETQYF. CDR3 coding DNA: TGCAGCGTTGAAGGGCGAACGCAAGAGACCCAGTACTTC. Variable domain in full (rest from reference TRBV29-1 and TRBJ2-5): SAVISQKPSRDICQRGTSLTIQCQVDSQVTMMFWYRQQPGQSLTLIATANQGSEATYESGFVIDKFPISRPNLTFSTLTVSNMSPEDSSIYLCSVEGRTQETQYFGPGTRLLVL.